The 15 T cell receptor beta chains reported below all come from one sample, sequenced in a study of blood T cell repertoires in COVID-19. Some clones are missing from TCRdb's copy, which holds only in-frame ones; the method was immunoSEQ multiplex PCR. The table includes 200,000 to 300,000 clones, approximately 90% detected once. The sequenced sample consisted of peripheral blood. Receptor source: a man aged 60 to 75 who had recovered from COVID-19.

This clone was observed once. The gene calls are TRBV20-1 and TRBJ2-2, with D perhaps TRBD2 (6 bases). Germline V gene lookup returns CDR1 DFQATT and CDR2 SNEGSKA (reference sequence). The CDR3 sequence is 15 residues long. Trimming removed 3 bases at V and 4 bases at J, with 15 bases between. In nucleotides, the CDR3 is TGCAGTGCTAGTCGGGACTCTAGGTCCACCGGGGAGCTGTTTTTT. As protein: CSASRDSRSTGELFF.

The CDR3 loop reads CAWKKGRGTEAFF. The CDR3 DNA follows: TGTGCCTGGAAAAAAGGAAGAGGTACTGAAGCTTTCTTT. The gene calls are TRBV30 and TRBJ1-1; D unresolved. Germline V gives CDR1 GTSNPN, CDR2 SVGIG (reference sequence). This CDR3 contains 13 residues. V was pared by 4 bases and J by 5 bases, with 14 bases between.

This clone was recorded a few times. DNA for the CDR3: TGTGCCAGCAGCTATACTAACAGGCCAGGAAACACCATATATTTT. It yields the protein CASSYTNRPGNTIYF. The chain has TRBV5-6 and TRBJ1-3, with D maybe TRBD1 (5 bases). V shed 3 bases and J shed 4 bases, with 14 bases lying between them. Looked up from germline, CDR1 is SGHDT and CDR2 is YYEEEE. This CDR3 contains 15 residues. The whole variable domain, filled in from reference TRBV5-6 and TRBJ1-3, reads DAGVTQSPTHLIKTRGQQVTLRCSPKSGHDTVSWYQQALGQGPQFIFQYYEEEERQRGNFPDRFSGHQFPNYSSELNVNALLLGDSALYLCASSYTNRPGNTIYFGEGSWLTVV.

The rearrangement uses TRBV18 and TRBJ1-2; D may be TRBD1 (5 bases). Germline lookup yields CDR1 KGHSH and CDR2 LQKENI. V lost 2 bases to trimming and J lost 8 bases, with 12 bases between them. The CDR3 is made up of 13 amino acids. The CDR3 region is CASSPMDIDGYTF. In DNA form, the CDR3 reads TGTGCCAGCTCACCAATGGACATCGACGGCTACACCTTC.

The chain recombines TRBV7-6 with TRBJ2-2; 10 bases are shared with TRBD1. V lost 5 bases and J lost 6; bases outside the gene matches: 15. Germline CDR1 and CDR2: SGHVS and FNYEAQ. The CDR3 runs 18 residues. In DNA form, the CDR3 reads TGTGCCAGCAGCGAATATTATGACCGGGACAGGGGTGCCGGGGAGCTGTTTTTT. As protein: CASSEYYDRDRGAGELFF.

The chain couples TRBV4-2 to TRBJ2-7; 8 bases are shared with TRBD1. V was pared by 0 bases and J by 5 bases, with 9 bases of the junction left unmatched. The length of the CDR3 is 16 residues. The germline gives CDR1 LGHNA, CDR2 YNFKEQ. CDR3 in DNA: TGTGCCAGCAGCCAAGACCCCCAGGGGGCCTGGGACGAGCAGTACTTC. Translation: CASSQDPQGAWDEQYF.

The CDR3 reads CASSELAGGLGTQYF. The CDR3 nucleotides read TGTGCCAGCAGTGAATTAGCGGGGGGGCTAGGTACGCAGTATTTT. The chain recombines TRBV25-1 with TRBJ2-3; 11 bases line up with TRBD2. This CDR3 comprises 15 residues. Germline V CDR1 and CDR2: MGHDK, SYGVNS. After removal of 1 base from V and 8 bases from J, the junction contained 5 bases not matched to a gene. The whole variable domain, remainder taken from reference TRBV25-1 and TRBJ2-3, is EADIYQTPRYLVIGTGKKITLECSQTMGHDKMYWYQQDPGMELHLIHYSYGVNSTEKGDLSSESTVSRIRTEHFPLTLESARPSHTSQYLCASSELAGGLGTQYFGPGTRLTVL.

In this sample, this clone turned up once. The chain has TRBV18 and TRBJ2-7; the D is unclear. Germline CDR1 and CDR2: KGHSH and LQKENI. The CDR3 extends over 13 amino acids. V dropped 3 bases and J dropped 1 base, with 7 bases sitting between them. The CDR3 region is CASSPYTSYEQYF. CDR3 coding DNA: TGTGCCAGCTCACCTTACACGTCCTACGAGCAGTACTTC.

V usage is TRBV28 and J usage is TRBJ1-1; D is perhaps TRBD1 (5 bases). V dropped 6 bases and J dropped 1 base, with 12 bases sitting between them. The CDR3 is made up of 14 amino acids. Germline-derived CDR1 and CDR2 are MDHEN and SYDVKM. In DNA form, the CDR3 reads TGTGCCAGCAGGACCGACAGCTGGAACACTGAAGCTTTCTTT. Its protein product is CASRTDSWNTEAFF.

This chain joins TRBV29-1 and TRBJ1-4; 7 bases align to TRBD1. From germline, CDR1 is SQVTM and CDR2 ANQGSEA. The CDR3 has 15 residues. J was trimmed by 5 bases and V by 6 bases; bases with no gene match: 12. CDR3 residues: CSVESDGGQNEKLFF. CDR3 nucleotides: TGCAGCGTCGAGTCAGACGGGGGACAGAATGAAAAACTGTTTTTT.

This sequence joins TRBV4-2 and TRBJ2-1, with 8 bases lining up with TRBD2. Germline CDR1 and CDR2: LGHNA and YNFKEQ. The V segment lost 2 bases and the J segment 9 bases; nucleotides outside the gene matches: 12. CDR3 size: 16 residues. The CDR3 sequence is CASSQISGTRSGEQFF. The DNA for the CDR3 is TGTGCCAGCAGCCAAATTAGCGGGACCCGGTCCGGTGAGCAGTTCTTC.

The V call is TRBV5-8, the J call TRBJ2-5; D remains ambiguous. Germline V gene data show CDR1 as SGHTS and CDR2 as YDEGEE. Trimming pared 3 bases from V and 9 bases from J, leaving 18 bases between. This CDR3 comprises 14 residues. This chain's CDR3 is CASSSGPSSSSQYF. The CDR3 DNA reads TGTGCCAGCAGCTCAGGCCCCAGCTCTTCATCCCAGTACTTC.

This clone was recorded once. The chain combines TRBV19 with TRBJ2-2, with TRBD2 matching over 12 bases. Germline CDR1 is LNHDA and CDR2 is SQIVND (reference sequence). Trimming removed 4 bases from V and 3 bases from J; junction bases left unmatched: 3. The CDR3 has 16 amino acids. The CDR3 nucleotides read TGTGCCAGTAGTACTAGCGGGGGGGCAGACACCGGGGAGCTGTTTTTT. Translated, it gives CASSTSGGADTGELFF.

In this sample, this clone turned up once. The junction departs from the called germline gene at one end, perhaps through a read error. This chain connects TRBV5-1 to TRBJ2-3; D is uncertain. This CDR3 region has 15 residues. The germline gives CDR1 SGHRS, CDR2 YFSETQ. The CDR3 DNA sequence: TGCGCCAGCAGGTTGGTCCCGACTAGCACAGATACGCAGTATTTT. It yields the protein CASRLVPTSTDTQYF. Based on the CDR3 plus reference TRBV5-1 and TRBJ2-3, the full variable domain is KAGVTQTPRYLIKTRGQQVTLSCSPISGHRSVSWYQQTPGQGLQFLFEYFSETQRNKGNFPGRFSGRQFSNSRSEMNVSTLELGDSALYLCASRLVPTSTDTQYFGPGTRLTVL.

This clone was seen a single time. The rearrangement joins TRBV29-1 to TRBJ2-7; a possible D gene is TRBD2 (6 bases). V lost 4 bases to trimming and J lost 2 bases, with 9 bases between them. CDR3 length equals 12 residues. Germline values: CDR1 SQVTM, CDR2 ANQGSEA. The CDR3 loop is CSVVGEAYEQYF. CDR3 coding DNA: TGCAGCGTTGTGGGGGAGGCCTACGAGCAGTACTTC.